This TCR beta chain was captured in a study of T cells in Graves' hyperthyroidism and ophthalmopathy. Study conclusions and caveats: The model's output predicted ophthalmopathy at a median of about 5.9 months prior to onset.

RNA transcripts yielded amplified TCR beta CDR3 regions. A set of HTBI primers served as the primers for a first-round RT-PCR of the TCR CDR3. TCRdb reprocessed the multiplex PCR reads via MiXCR and lists one record per CDR3 protein. This sample carries about 340,000 distinct CDR3 sequences, roughly 18% of them seen once, and the ten largest clones take about half. Germline CDR1 and CDR2: LGHNT and FRNRAP. Trimming took 0 bases from V and 5 from J, leaving 5 bases between them. The CDR3 length is 13 residues. This clonotype has at least ten counts. Its antigen is still unknown. The chain carries TRBV12-5 and TRBJ2-1; D is ambiguous. The sequence was obtained from a woman between 45 and 60 years old with Graves' hyperthyroidism. The sequenced material came from blood. CDR3 bases: TGTGCTAGTGGTTTGGTAGGGAACAATGAGCAGTTCTTC. Translating it yields CASGLVGNNEQFF.